This TCR beta chain was retrieved from a study of breast tumors, draining lymph nodes, adjacent tissues. Study results and limitations: Tumor and nontumor repertoires were significantly more similar in luminal-like than in basal-like breast cancer. Tumor repertoires ranked between lymph nodes and nontumor tissue in diversity, with V and J gene preferences. Data only fit, rather than demonstrated, lymph node origin of most tumor T cells. Data fit most tumor T cells coming from lymph node, expanding in tumor.

CDR1 and CDR2 (germline): LNHDA, SQIVND (reference sequence). The CDR3 runs 13 residues. Trimming pared 6 bases from V and 0 bases from J, leaving 6 bases between. TCRdb processed the multiplex PCR reads anew with MiXCR; each CDR3 protein has one entry. The sample lists 90,000 to 120,000 distinct CDR3 sequences, over 20% occurring once. The lymph nodes were axillary draining lymph nodes from breast cancer patients. This clonotype was seen many times. The antigen remains undetermined. This TCR was sampled from a female donor with breast cancer. Some clones in this sample may be carry-over from other donors' samples. The V and J genes are TRBV19 and TRBJ2-1, with a tentative D call TRBD1 (5 bases). Material: axillary lymph node tissue. The CDR3 nucleotides are TGTGCCAGTAGGGACATCTCCTACAATGAGCAGTTCTTC. Its protein is CASRDISYNEQFF.